The TCR beta chain described here comes from a study of T cell responses to AZD1222 COVID-19 vaccine. Findings and limits, study-wide: Clonal diversity was possibly underestimated, and white British individuals and females predominated among donors. Spike was spanned by vaccine-associated CD4 TCRs, with dominance at 160-218 and 743-854. Unmutated regions of variants are reportedly targeted by nearly half of spike-specific TCRs.

This CDR3 region has 17 residues. The germline V gene encodes CDR1 PRHDT and CDR2 FYEKMQ (reference sequence). Unmatched junction bases numbered 8, after V lost 0 bases and J lost 5 bases. Assay used: immunoSEQ multiplex PCR; TCRdb lists only in-frame clones, some missing. The data hold 140,000 or so clones, with around nine tenths observed a single time. About this clone itself: Its antigen is not known.

The input for sequencing was peripheral blood, taken 28 days after the second AZD1222 dose. The V gene is TRBV13, the J gene TRBJ2-7; TRBD2 matches at 12 bases. The sequence derives from an adult who received the AZD1222 COVID-19 vaccine. The DNA for the CDR3 is TGTGCCAGCAGCTTAGGCCTCAACGGACTAGCGGGAAACGAGCAGTACTTC. Protein sequence: CASSLGLNGLAGNEQYF.